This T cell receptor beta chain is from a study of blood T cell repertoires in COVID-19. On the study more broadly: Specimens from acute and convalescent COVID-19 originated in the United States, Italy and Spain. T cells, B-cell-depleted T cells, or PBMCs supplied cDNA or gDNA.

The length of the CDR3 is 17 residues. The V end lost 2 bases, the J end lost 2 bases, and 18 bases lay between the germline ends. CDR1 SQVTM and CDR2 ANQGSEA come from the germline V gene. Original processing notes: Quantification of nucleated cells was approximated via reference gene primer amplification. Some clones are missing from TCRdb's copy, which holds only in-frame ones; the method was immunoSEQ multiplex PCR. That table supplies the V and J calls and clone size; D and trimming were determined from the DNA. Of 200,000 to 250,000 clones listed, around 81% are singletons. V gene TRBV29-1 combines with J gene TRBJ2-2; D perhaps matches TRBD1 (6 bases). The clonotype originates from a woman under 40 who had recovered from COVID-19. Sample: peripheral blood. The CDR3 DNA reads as TGCAGCGTTGAACTGGGGGCGCCTAAGGGAAACACCGGGGAGCTGTTTTTT. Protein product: CSVELGAPKGNTGELFF.